This TCR beta chain was retrieved from a study of beta chain features in type 1 diabetes. Overall study: Patients shared similar age, gender and cell yields with healthy donors.

Germline V CDR1 and CDR2: LGHNA, YNFKEQ. J gave up 1 base and V 1 base, and 6 bases lay outside the gene matches. This CDR3 is 17 amino acids long. General study results and limits: A potential PCR bias toward shorter templates would be equal in patient and control samples. Type 1 diabetes patients had VDJ junctions that carried fewer insertions and more deletions. Moderate yet significant TCRB CDR3 shortening was seen in Type 1 diabetes patients in all four CD4+ subsets.

Expressed TCRB transcripts were sequenced because the isolated RNA had all been reverse transcribed beforehand. The method was immunoSEQ multiplex PCR; TCRdb's version includes in-frame clones alone and lacks a portion of them. The sample has tens of thousands of clones, roughly three fifths seen once. Concerning this clone itself: Its antigen is undetermined.

The gene calls are TRBV4-2 and TRBJ2-1; 8 bases match TRBD2. The sequence was obtained from a woman aged 18-30 years in good health. Sequenced input: Tregs from blood. The CDR3: CASSQGAGGGSYNEQFF. The DNA for the CDR3 is TGTGCCAGCAGCCAAGGTGCCGGGGGGGGGTCCTACAATGAGCAGTTCTTC.